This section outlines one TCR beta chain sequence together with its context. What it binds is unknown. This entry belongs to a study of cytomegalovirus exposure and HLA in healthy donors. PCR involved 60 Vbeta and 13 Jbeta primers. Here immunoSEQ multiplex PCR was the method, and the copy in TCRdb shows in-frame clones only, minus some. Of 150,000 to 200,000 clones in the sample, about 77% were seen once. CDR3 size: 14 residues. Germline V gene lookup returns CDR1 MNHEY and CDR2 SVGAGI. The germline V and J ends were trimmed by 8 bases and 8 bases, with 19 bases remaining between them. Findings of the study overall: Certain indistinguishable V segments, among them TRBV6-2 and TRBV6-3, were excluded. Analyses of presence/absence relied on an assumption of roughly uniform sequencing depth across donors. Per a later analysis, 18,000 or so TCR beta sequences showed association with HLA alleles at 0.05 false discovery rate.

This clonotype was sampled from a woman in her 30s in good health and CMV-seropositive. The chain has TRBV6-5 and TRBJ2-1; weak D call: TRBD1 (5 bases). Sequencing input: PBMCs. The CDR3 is CASSRPGRGDEQFF. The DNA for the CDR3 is TGTGCCAGCTCACGACCGGGTAGGGGTGATGAGCAGTTCTTC.